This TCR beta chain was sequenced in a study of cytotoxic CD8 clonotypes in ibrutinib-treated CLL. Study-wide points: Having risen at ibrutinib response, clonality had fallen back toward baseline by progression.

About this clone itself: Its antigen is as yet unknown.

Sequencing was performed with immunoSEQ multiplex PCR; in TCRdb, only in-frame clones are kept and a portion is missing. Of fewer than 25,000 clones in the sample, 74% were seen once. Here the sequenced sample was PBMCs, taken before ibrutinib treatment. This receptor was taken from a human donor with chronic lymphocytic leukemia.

The CDR3 here is CASSTETGGSGELFF. The CDR3 DNA sequence: TGTGCCAGTAGTACTGAGACAGGGGGCTCAGGGGAGCTGTTTTTT. This chain uses TRBV19 with TRBJ2-2; 10 bases are shared with TRBD1. Germline values: CDR1 LNHDA, CDR2 SQIVND (reference sequence). This CDR3 is 15 amino acids long. V lost 4 bases, J lost 8 bases, and 7 bases stayed unmatched.